A selection of T cell receptor beta chains follows, all from one sample in a study of early T cells in non-severe SARS-CoV-2 infection. TCRdb processed the 5' RACE reads anew with MiXCR; each CDR3 protein has one entry. The repertoire holds more than 60,000 distinct CDR3 sequences, with approximately 13% as singletons. What was sequenced was whole blood. These receptors were taken from an adult who was a healthcare worker with PCR-confirmed SARS-CoV-2 infection or an uninfected control (not recorded which). Each CDR3 is given with its conserved first and last residue. The D gene is left open where the match is weak. Clone size is stated in some rows and not others, as once, few, many or a class when expanded.

J,D,V,size,DNA,CDR3
TRBJ2-2,TRBD2,TRBV29-1,many,TGCAGCACGACGGGGCCTAGCGGGATCCCCGGGGAGCTGTTTTTT,CSTTGPSGIPGELFF
TRBJ2-2,TRBD2,TRBV6-6,-,TGTGCCACTAAGCGGACTAGCGGGAGATCCCCCCCCGGGGAGCTGTTTTTT,CATKRTSGRSPPGELFF
TRBJ2-3,-,TRBV6-5,few,TGTGCCAGCAGGAGTATTAACACAGATACGCAGTATTTT,CASRSINTDTQYF
TRBJ2-3,-,TRBV12-3/TRBV12-4,few,TGTGCCAGCAGCCCACGGGGCCGGGGAGATACGCAGTATTTT,CASSPRGRGDTQYF
TRBJ2-2,-,TRBV12-3/TRBV12-4,few,TGTGCCAGCACCCGGACACCGAACACCGGGGAGCTGTTTTTT,CASTRTPNTGELFF
TRBJ2-1,TRBD2,TRBV19,many,TGTGCCAGTAGTGAACTAGCGCAAAACCTGCAGTTCTTC,CASSELAQNLQFF
TRBJ2-5,-,TRBV20-1,few,TGCAGTGCCTCCCGGGACCCCCAAGAGACCCAGTACTTC,CSASRDPQETQYF
TRBJ2-7,-,TRBV10-3,few,TGTGCCATCGGGATGCAGTACTTC,CAIGMQYF
TRBJ2-7,TRBD1,TRBV14,-,TGTGCCAGCAGCCAAGCGCACTGGACAGGGGACTACGAGCAGTACTTC,CASSQAHWTGDYEQYF
TRBJ2-4,TRBD2,TRBV5-1,-,TGCGCCAGCAGCTTACTAGCGGGAGGCCCGGGAGCCAAAAACATTCAGTACTTC,CASSLLAGGPGAKNIQYF
TRBJ2-7,-,TRBV20-1,few,TGCAGTGCTTCCGGACAGTCTAAGTACGAGCAGTACTTC,CSASGQSKYEQYF
TRBJ2-4,-,TRBV7-2,-,TGTGCCAGCAGCTCCATTCTGTTAAGCCAGGTTCAGTACTTC,CASSSILLSQVQYF
TRBJ2-4,-,TRBV29-1,-,TGCAGCGCCCTGACTCGGGCAAACATTCAGTACTTC,CSALTRANIQYF
TRBJ2-7,-,TRBV3-1,-,TGTGCCAGCAGCCAAGATCGGGCGAGAGCTCACTACGAGCAGTACTTC,CASSQDRARAHYEQYF
TRBJ2-7,-,TRBV27,-,TGTGCCAGCAGTTTAGGGGACCCAGGGAACGACGAGCAGTACTTC,CASSLGDPGNDEQYF
TRBJ1-2,-,TRBV29-1,-,TGCAGCGTCCTCAAGGATGGCTACACCTTC,CSVLKDGYTF
TRBJ2-7,-,TRBV28,few,TGTGCCAGCAGTTCCCCAAGGGCAGGGGCTGTTAAGATTTACGAGCAGTACTTC,CASSSPRAGAVKIYEQYF
TRBJ2-3,TRBD1,TRBV29-1,-,TGCAGCGTTTTCGTCGACAGGGTGGCGCAGTATTTT,CSVFVDRVAQYF
TRBJ1-1,-,TRBV29-1,many,TGCAGCGTTGGGGGCCTAGGAACTGAAGCTTTCTTT,CSVGGLGTEAFF
TRBJ2-3,-,TRBV6-4,many,TGTGCCACAACCGGGACGAAGTCTCCAGATACGCAGTATTTT,CATTGTKSPDTQYF
TRBJ2-1,-,TRBV7-2,many,TGTGCCAGCAGCCCGCCGGTCAATGAGCAGTTCTTC,CASSPPVNEQFF
TRBJ2-3,-,TRBV7-3,-,TGTGCCAGCAGCGGGAGCGGGAGCACAGATACGCAGTATTTT,CASSGSGSTDTQYF
TRBJ1-1,TRBD1,TRBV6-5,-,TGTGCCAGCAGCCGGGGACAGTTGAACACTGAAGCTTTCTTT,CASSRGQLNTEAFF
TRBJ2-7,-,TRBV5-1,-,TGCGCCAGCAGCCCCCCCTCAGGGTCCTACGAGCAGTACTTC,CASSPPSGSYEQYF
TRBJ2-5,TRBD2,TRBV4-1,few,TGCGCCAGCAGCCGGTCGGGACTAGCGAGTACCCAGTACTTC,CASSRSGLASTQYF
TRBJ2-2,TRBD1,TRBV28,-,TGTGCCAGCAGTTCGGGACAGGGGTCCTCCTTGAACACCGGGGAGCTGTTTTTT,CASSSGQGSSLNTGELFF
TRBJ2-5,TRBD2,TRBV7-9,many,TGTGCCAGCAGAGGGACTAGCGGGGAGCAAGAGACCCAGTACTTC,CASRGTSGEQETQYF
TRBJ2-7,-,TRBV5-1,-,TGCGCCAGCAGCCGGGACTCTCTCTACGAGCAGTACTTC,CASSRDSLYEQYF
TRBJ1-1,-,TRBV27,few,TGTGCCAGCAGTTTATGGGTCCCAGCGGGAGGCTTT,CASSLWVPAGGF
TRBJ2-7,TRBD2,TRBV29-1,-,TGCAGCGTGCAAACTAGCGGGAGAAGTTACGAGCAGTACTTC,CSVQTSGRSYEQYF
TRBJ2-5,-,TRBV7-3,-,TGTGCCAGCAGCTCCAATCCAGGGGCGCTTGAGACCCAGTACTTC,CASSSNPGALETQYF